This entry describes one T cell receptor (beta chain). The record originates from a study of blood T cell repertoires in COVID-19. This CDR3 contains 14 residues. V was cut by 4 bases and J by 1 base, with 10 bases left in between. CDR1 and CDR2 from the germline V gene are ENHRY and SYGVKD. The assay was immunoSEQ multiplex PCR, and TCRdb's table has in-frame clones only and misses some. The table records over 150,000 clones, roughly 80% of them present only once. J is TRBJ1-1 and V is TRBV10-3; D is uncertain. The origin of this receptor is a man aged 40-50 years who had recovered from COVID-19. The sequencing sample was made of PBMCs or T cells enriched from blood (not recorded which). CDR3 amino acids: CAISVEARNTEAFF. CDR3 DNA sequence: TGTGCCATCAGTGTGGAGGCCAGGAACACTGAAGCTTTCTTT.